The 4 T cell receptor beta chains presented below share a single source sample, sequenced in a study of spatial heterogeneity in lung cancer. Time point in this sample: sample taken at primary tumor resection. Without sorting, whole RNA was sequenced from tumor, nontumor lung or frozen PBMC. MiXCR, applied by TCRdb to the 5' RACE reads, yields one record per CDR3 protein. The sample holds thousands of distinct CDR3 sequences, under 9% seen once. Material: PBMCs, obtained at surgery. The receptors derive from a male donor with early-stage non-small cell lung cancer.

This clonotype was seen repeatedly, ten times or more. This beta chain is off target for a library built for alpha chains, so its abundance means little. V gene TRBV5-1 combines with J gene TRBJ2-5, with 8 bases matching TRBD2. The CDR3 is 17 residues long. CDR1 and CDR2 from the germline V gene are SGHRS and YFSETQ. V gave up 3 bases and J gave up 5 bases; unmatched junction bases: 15. In DNA form, the CDR3 reads TGCGCCAGCAGCTATGGTCTGACGGGAGGGTTTGTGGAGACCCAGTACTTC. This encodes CASSYGLTGGFVETQYF.

This clonotype occurred many times. Being off target in a library aimed at alpha chains, this beta chain has a size of little meaning. V gene TRBV2 combines with J gene TRBJ2-1; TRBD1 is a possible D gene (5 bases). CDR3 length: 14 amino acids. CDR1 and CDR2 (germline): SNHLY, FYNNEI. The V and J ends lost 10 bases and 0 bases respectively, with 13 bases between them. CDR3 residues: CAIRTPNSYNEQFF. For the CDR3, the DNA is TGTGCCATCCGGACACCGAACTCCTACAATGAGCAGTTCTTC. Full variable domain (remainder filled in from reference TRBV2 and TRBJ2-1): EPEVTQTPSHQVTQMGQEVILRCVPISNHLYFYWYRQILGQKVEFLVSFYNNEISEKSEIFDDQFSVERPDGSNFTLKIRSTKLEDSAMYFCAIRTPNSYNEQFFGPGTRLTVL.

This clonotype is classed as medium-sized. This beta chain came through as a stray read in a library set up for alpha chains, and its size says little. The chain combines TRBV11-1 with TRBJ2-1; tentatively, D is TRBD1 (7 bases). Trimming took 5 bases from V and 2 from J, leaving 16 bases between them. Germline loops: CDR1 SGHAT, CDR2 FQDESV (reference sequence). The CDR3 totals 16 residues. The CDR3, as DNA: TGTGCCAGCAGCCATTCCGGCGGGACAGCCTACAATGAGCAGTTCTTC. Protein sequence: CASSHSGGTAYNEQFF.

As concerns this clonotype: For a library built for alpha chains, this beta chain is a stray read; little rests on its size. The CDR3 DNA sequence: TGTGCCAGTAGTACGCAGGTAGCCAAAAACATTCAGTACTTC. It encodes CASSTQVAKNIQYF. The V gene is TRBV19, the J gene TRBJ2-4; D remains unclear. CDR1 is LNHDA and CDR2 is SQIVND in the germline V gene (reference sequence). The CDR3 runs 14 residues. Trimming left V 4 bases short and J 0 bases short, with 7 bases between. Full variable domain (remainder filled in from reference TRBV19 and TRBJ2-4): DGGITQSPKYLFRKEGQNVTLSCEQNLNHDAMYWYRQDPGQGLRLIYYSQIVNDFQKGDIAEGYSVSREKKESFPLTVTSAQKNPTAFYLCASSTQVAKNIQYFGAGTRLSVL.